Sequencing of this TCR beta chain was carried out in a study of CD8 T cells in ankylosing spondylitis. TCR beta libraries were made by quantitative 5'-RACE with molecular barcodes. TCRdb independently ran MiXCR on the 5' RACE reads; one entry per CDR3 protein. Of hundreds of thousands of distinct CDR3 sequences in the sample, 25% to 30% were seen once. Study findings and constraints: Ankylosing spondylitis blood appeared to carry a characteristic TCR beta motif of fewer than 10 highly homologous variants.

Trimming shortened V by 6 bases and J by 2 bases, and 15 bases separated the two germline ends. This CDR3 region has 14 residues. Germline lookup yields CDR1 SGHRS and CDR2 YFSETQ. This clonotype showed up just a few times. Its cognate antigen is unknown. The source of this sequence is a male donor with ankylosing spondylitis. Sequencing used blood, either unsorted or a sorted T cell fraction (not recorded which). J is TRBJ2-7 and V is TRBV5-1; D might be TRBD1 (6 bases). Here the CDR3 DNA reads TGCGCCAGCAAGCGTACAGGGTCCCCCTACGAGCAGTACTTC. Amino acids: CASKRTGSPYEQYF.